This T cell receptor (beta chain) was retrieved from a study of glioma-infiltrating T cells after dendritic cell vaccination. The study's findings and limits: Higher pretreatment TIL content predicted longer progression-free time and survival.

CDR1 and CDR2 from the germline V gene are LGHNA and YNFKEQ. The CDR3 totals 15 residues. V lost 7 bases and J 5 bases, leaving 17 bases between the germline ends. On this clone itself: The antigen remains undetermined.

Primers: 60 V beta forward and 13 J beta reverse. TCRdb's table, derived via immunoSEQ multiplex PCR, lists solely in-frame clones and lacks some. In the table there are roughly 56,000 clones, 85% of which are singletons. The time point is: after dendritic cell vaccination, including at tumor progression/relapse. Fresh-frozen tumor tissue and more than two years of survival data were available for all. The sequence derives from a human donor with glioblastoma. The sample was blood, taken after dendritic cell vaccination. The chain carries TRBV4-2 and TRBJ2-2; D perhaps matches TRBD2 (5 bases). The CDR3 here is CASTLEVGVTGELFF. In DNA form, the CDR3 reads TGTGCCAGCACTCTCGAAGTCGGGGTTACCGGGGAGCTGTTTTTT.